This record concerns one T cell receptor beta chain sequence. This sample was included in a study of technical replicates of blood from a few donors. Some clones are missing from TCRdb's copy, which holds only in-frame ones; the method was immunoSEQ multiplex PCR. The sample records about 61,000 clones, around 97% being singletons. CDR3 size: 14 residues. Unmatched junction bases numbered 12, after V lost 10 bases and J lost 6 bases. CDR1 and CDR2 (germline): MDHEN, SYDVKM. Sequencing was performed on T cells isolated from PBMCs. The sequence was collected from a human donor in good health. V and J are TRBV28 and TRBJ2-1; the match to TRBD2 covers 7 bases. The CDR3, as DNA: TGTGCCACCCGTGGGGCGGGAGTTCGCAATGAGCAGTTCTTC. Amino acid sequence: CATRGAGVRNEQFF.